One and the same sample provided the 31 T cell receptor beta chains below, sequenced in a study of CD8 T cells in Susac syndrome. Reverse transcription of about 0.5 to 1 ug RNA was carried out with random hexamers. Via MiXCR, TCRdb re-called the immunoSEQ multiplex PCR reads, giving one row per CDR3 protein. Of about 250,000 distinct CDR3 sequences listed, 85% to 95% are singletons. Sequenced material: CD4+ T cells from PBMCs. These receptors all stem from a human donor with multiple sclerosis.

The rearrangement joins TRBV2 to TRBJ1-5, with a possible D match to TRBD1 (5 bases). The germline gives CDR1 SNHLY, CDR2 FYNNEI. The CDR3 is made up of 14 amino acids. V was shortened by 5 bases and J by 3 bases, with 11 bases between the two germline ends. CDR3 bases: TGTGCCAGCAGTCAAGACAGAACCAATCAGCCCCAGCATTTT. Encoded protein: CASSQDRTNQPQHF.

The chain is built from TRBV24-1 and TRBJ2-5; D tentatively reads TRBD1 or TRBD2 (5 bases each). The germline V and J ends were trimmed by 4 bases and 5 bases, with 7 bases remaining between them. Germline CDR1 and CDR2: KGHDR and SFDVKD. The CDR3 sequence is 12 residues long. The CDR3 protein is CATSEGTETQYF. DNA of the CDR3: TGTGCCACCAGTGAAGGGACGGAGACCCAGTACTTC.

This chain uses TRBV6-2 or TRBV6-3 with TRBJ2-3, with TRBD2 identical over 8 bases. The germline V gene encodes CDR1 MNHEY and CDR2 SVGEGT. CDR3 length: 17 amino acids. V shed 6 bases and J 0 bases; nucleotides not matched to a gene: 11. CDR3 DNA sequence: TGTGCCAGCAGCTTCCTCTCGGGGGGGTCTAGCACAGATACGCAGTATTTT. This codes for CASSFLSGGSSTDTQYF.

This sequence joins TRBV12-3 or TRBV12-4 and TRBJ1-4, with TRBD1 identical over 9 bases. This CDR3 contains 14 residues. V lost 1 base and J lost 9; bases outside the gene matches: 3. CDR3 loop: CASSLGDRDQKLFF. The CDR3, as DNA: TGTGCCAGCAGTTTAGGGGACAGGGACCAAAAACTGTTTTTT.

The rearrangement uses TRBV6-6 and TRBJ2-7; the D is unclear. Germline loops: CDR1 MNHNY, CDR2 SVGAGI (reference sequence). CDR3 size: 13 residues. The V and J ends lost 2 bases and 3 bases respectively, with 8 bases between them. CDR3 amino acids: CASSYPDRYEQYF. In nucleotides, the CDR3 is TGTGCCAGCAGTTACCCGGACCGCTACGAGCAGTACTTC.

The V call is TRBV3-1, the J call TRBJ2-2; TRBD1 might be the D (5 bases). With 1 base removed from V and 5 bases from J, the gap between germline ends came to 8 bases. Germline assignment: CDR1 LGHDT and CDR2 YNNKEL (reference sequence). This CDR3 is built from 14 residues. CDR3 residues: CASSQGGATGELFF. The CDR3 bases are TGTGCCAGCAGCCAAGGGGGCGCAACCGGGGAGCTGTTTTTT.

This clonotype was seen a handful of times. J is TRBJ2-7 and V is TRBV3-1, with 7 nucleotides matching TRBD2. The germline V gene has CDR1 LGHDT and CDR2 YNNKEL (reference sequence). J gave up 1 base and V 3 bases, and 6 bases lay outside the gene matches. The CDR3 has 15 amino acids. The CDR3 sequence: CASSHGSGVSYEQYF. As DNA, the CDR3 is TGTGCCAGCAGCCACGGGAGCGGGGTGTCCTACGAGCAGTACTTC.

This chain connects TRBV5-1 to TRBJ2-6; either TRBD1 or TRBD2 may supply D (5 bases each). V gave up 4 bases and J gave up 2 bases, with 10 bases separating them. The germline CDR1 and CDR2 sequences are SGHRS and YFSETQ. The CDR3 runs to 15 residues. The CDR3 reads CASSLGDAGANVLTF. Written as DNA, the CDR3 is TGCGCCAGCAGCCTCGGGGACGCTGGGGCCAACGTCCTGACTTTC.

V gene TRBV5-1 combines with J gene TRBJ2-7; 7 bases fit TRBD2. Germline V gene data show CDR1 as SGHRS and CDR2 as YFSETQ. V shed 4 bases and J 2 bases; nucleotides not matched to a gene: 9. The CDR3 sequence is 15 residues long. For the CDR3, the DNA is TGCGCCAGCAGCGACGGGGAGGGGCTACCCTACGAGCAGTACTTC. This gives the protein CASSDGEGLPYEQYF.

The V and J genes are TRBV19 and TRBJ1-4; 10 bases are shared with TRBD1. This CDR3 region has 15 residues. The V segment lost 2 bases and the J segment 8 bases; nucleotides outside the gene matches: 5. Germline V gene sequence: CDR1 LNHDA, CDR2 SQIVND (reference sequence). The CDR3 region is CASSIPGTGDEKLFF. DNA of the CDR3: TGTGCCAGTAGTATACCCGGGACAGGGGACGAAAAACTGTTTTTT.

CDR3 loop: CASSFHVRSGANVLTF. Here the CDR3 DNA reads TGTGCCAGCAGTTTTCATGTACGCTCTGGGGCCAACGTCCTGACTTTC. V usage is TRBV12-3 or TRBV12-4 and J usage is TRBJ2-6; unclear D gene. V lost 3 bases and J 0 bases, leaving 9 bases between the germline ends. The CDR3 has 16 amino acids.

V is TRBV7-3 and J is TRBJ2-1, with 11 nucleotides matching TRBD1. This CDR3 has 15 residues. The germline V gene encodes CDR1 SGHTA and CDR2 FQGTGA. The ends lost 5 bases at V and 4 bases at J; junction bases unmatched: 4. The CDR3 DNA follows: TGTGCCAGCAGCCCCGGGACAGGGGGATACAATGAGCAGTTCTTC. Translation gives CASSPGTGGYNEQFF.

This clonotype showed up just once. This chain joins TRBV5-1 and TRBJ1-1; 7 bases fit TRBD1. V trimming: 4 bases; J trimming: 7 bases; junction bases outside the gene matches: 7. The CDR3 loop spans 13 amino acids. The germline CDR1 and CDR2 sequences are SGHRS and YFSETQ. DNA of the CDR3: TGCGCCAGCAGCCTGGCGGGACAGCGTGAAGCTTTCTTT. This encodes CASSLAGQREAFF.

V and J are TRBV6-5 and TRBJ1-2; TRBD1 matches 9 bases. CDR3 length: 14 residues. The trim removed 6 bases at V and 7 bases at J, leaving 9 bases unmatched. CDR1 is MNHEY, CDR2 SVGAGI, per germline. CDR3 region: CASSLTGGFGGYTF. Here the CDR3 DNA reads TGTGCCAGCAGCCTTACAGGGGGCTTTGGTGGCTACACCTTC.

The chain carries TRBV30 and TRBJ1-4; TRBD1 might be the D (5 bases). Trimming took off 4 bases at V and 6 bases at J, with 9 bases between the two ends. The CDR3 runs to 12 residues. Looked up from germline, CDR1 is GTSNPN and CDR2 is SVGIG (reference sequence). The CDR3 region is CAWNRGDEKLFF. The CDR3 coding sequence is TGTGCCTGGAACCGGGGGGATGAAAAACTGTTTTTT.

The chain has TRBV12-3 or TRBV12-4 and TRBJ1-1; D gene unclear. V was clipped by 3 bases and J by 1 base, with 9 bases between them. The CDR3 consists of 14 residues. The CDR3, as DNA: TGTGCCAGCAGTTTTGGCCCGGCGAACACTGAAGCTTTCTTT. It specifies CASSFGPANTEAFF.

The chain joins TRBV5-5 to TRBJ1-1; 8 bases align to TRBD1. Germline V lookup: CDR1 SGHKS, CDR2 YYEKEE (reference sequence). With 2 bases clipped from V and 4 bases from J, the junction kept 7 bases outside the gene matches. CDR3 length: 15 amino acids. CDR3 coding DNA: TGTGCCAGCAGCTTACGGGACAGGCCCCCCACTGAAGCTTTCTTT. Translating it yields CASSLRDRPPTEAFF.

As regards this clonotype: An end of the junction differs from the germline gene, which may be a read error. The V and J genes are TRBV19 and TRBJ1-1, with 9 bases aligning to TRBD1. CDR3 length: 17 amino acids. Germline-derived CDR1 and CDR2 are LNHDA and SQIVND (reference sequence). The CDR3 is CASSHPGTGRLNTEAFF. The CDR3 DNA reads as TGTGCCAGTAGCCACCCCGGGACAGGGAGATTGAACACTGAAGCCTTCTTT.

In its sample, this clonotype was seen a few times. V and J are TRBV6-2 or TRBV6-3 and TRBJ1-1, with D unresolved. The CDR3 extends over 14 amino acids. V lost 2 bases and J lost 1, with 8 bases in between. CDR1 is MNHEY and CDR2 is SVGEGT in the germline V gene. In nucleotides, the CDR3 is TGTGCCAGCAGTTACGCACGACAGAACACTGAAGCTTTCTTT. Protein: CASSYARQNTEAFF.

CDR3 amino acids: CASSSGGARQYV. CDR3 in DNA: TGTGCCAGCAGCTCCGGTGGGGCGAGGCAGTACGTC. The V call is TRBV13, the J call TRBJ2-7; D is possibly TRBD1 (5 bases). Germline assignment: CDR1 PRHDT and CDR2 FYEKMQ (reference sequence). The length of the CDR3 is 12 residues. V lost 4 bases to trimming and J lost 9 bases, with 13 bases between them.

V is TRBV20-1 and J is TRBJ2-5; perhaps TRBD1 as D (5 bases). Germline V lookup: CDR1 DFQATT, CDR2 SNEGSKA (reference sequence). The V and J ends lost 0 bases and 5 bases respectively, with 13 bases between them. The CDR3 sequence is 14 residues long. Here the CDR3 reads CSARDRAGLETQYF. CDR3 in DNA: TGCAGTGCTAGAGATAGGGCAGGGCTGGAGACCCAGTACTTC.

The V call is TRBV20-1, the J call TRBJ2-3, with TRBD1 as a possible D gene (6 bases). V was cut by 6 bases and J by 2 bases, with 12 bases left in between. The CDR3 consists of 13 residues. Germline lookup yields CDR1 DFQATT and CDR2 SNEGSKA (reference sequence). The CDR3 loop reads CSAQGPNTDTQYF. Written as DNA, the CDR3 is TGCAGTGCCCAGGGGCCGAACACAGATACGCAGTATTTT.

This chain links TRBV5-4 with TRBJ2-3; D not resolved. The CDR3 has 15 residues. CDR1 is SGHNT and CDR2 is YYREEE in the germline V gene (reference sequence). V lost 1 base, J lost 2 bases, and 11 bases lay in between. The CDR3 DNA is TGTGCCAGCAGCTTGTCCAGTGCGCACACAGATACGCAGTATTTT. It codes for CASSLSSAHTDTQYF.

The chain couples TRBV2 to TRBJ1-5; 10 bases align to TRBD1. After removal of 7 bases from V and 0 bases from J, the junction contained 6 bases not matched to a gene. The CDR3 length is 16 residues. The germline V gene encodes CDR1 SNHLY and CDR2 FYNNEI. Here the CDR3 reads CASTLTGGNSNQPQHF. The CDR3 nucleotides are TGTGCCAGCACCTTGACAGGGGGCAATAGCAATCAGCCCCAGCATTTT.

This sequence joins TRBV12-3 or TRBV12-4 and TRBJ1-2, with D possibly being TRBD1 (5 bases). Between the trimmed V and J ends, which lost 1 base and 5 bases, there was a span of 8 bases. The CDR3 has 13 residues. CDR3 region: CASSLGGRYGYTF. In nucleotides, the CDR3 is TGTGCCAGCAGTTTAGGGGGACGGTATGGCTACACCTTC.

V and J are TRBV6-1 and TRBJ1-2; D is perhaps TRBD1 (5 bases). Germline V gene data show CDR1 as MNHNS and CDR2 as SASEGT. The CDR3 runs 14 residues. The V end was cut by 2 bases, the J end by 5 bases, with 12 bases between. The CDR3 here is CASSEQGAVYGYTF. CDR3 in DNA: TGTGCCAGCAGTGAACAGGGTGCGGTTTATGGCTACACCTTC.

V usage is TRBV7-2 and J usage is TRBJ2-1; TRBD2 is a possible D gene (6 bases). From germline, CDR1 is SGHTA and CDR2 FQGNSA. V lost 5 bases and J 7 bases, leaving 21 bases between the germline ends. The CDR3 covers 16 residues. CDR3 sequence: CASSIQIAEIHNEQFF. CDR3 nucleotide sequence: TGTGCCAGCAGCATACAGATAGCGGAAATCCATAATGAGCAGTTCTTC.

The V gene is TRBV29-1, the J gene TRBJ2-4; TRBD1 aligns across 8 bases. V shed 6 bases and J 6 bases; nucleotides not matched to a gene: 10. The CDR3 loop spans 14 amino acids. Germline V lookup: CDR1 SQVTM, CDR2 ANQGSEA. CDR3 sequence (DNA): TGCAGCGTCCTGGGACAGGCGGGATCAAACATTCAGTACTTC. This codes for CSVLGQAGSNIQYF.

The chain employs TRBV21-1 and TRBJ2-7. TRBV21-1 is marked as a pseudogene. This CDR3 is built from 16 residues. The CDR3: CASSRLWQVDFYEQYV. The DNA of the CDR3 is TGTGCCAGCAGCCGGTTATGGCAGGTGGATTTCTACGAGCAGTACGTC.

V and J are TRBV20-1 and TRBJ2-5; TRBD2 matches at 9 bases. The CDR3 consists of 13 residues. Germline-derived CDR1 and CDR2 are DFQATT and SNEGSKA (reference sequence). V trimming: 5 bases; J trimming: 3 bases; junction bases outside the gene matches: 4. As DNA, the CDR3 is TGCAGTGCTCCTAGCGGGACGGAAGAGACCCAGTACTTC. Its translation: CSAPSGTEETQYF.

The chain recombines TRBV7-9 with TRBJ2-5, with D possibly being TRBD2 (6 bases). Germline assignment: CDR1 SEHNR and CDR2 FQNEAQ (reference sequence). This CDR3 comprises 14 residues. Trimming pared 5 bases from V and 5 bases from J, leaving 15 bases between. CDR3 coding DNA: TGTGCCAGCAGCGGGACGGCACGGGGGGAGACCCAGTACTTC. This sequence encodes CASSGTARGETQYF.